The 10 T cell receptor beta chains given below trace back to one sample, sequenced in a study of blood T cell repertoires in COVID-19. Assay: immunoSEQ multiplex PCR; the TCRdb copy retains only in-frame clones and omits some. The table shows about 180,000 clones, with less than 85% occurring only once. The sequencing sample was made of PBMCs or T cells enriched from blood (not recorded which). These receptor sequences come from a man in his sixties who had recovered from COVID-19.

CDR3 in DNA: TGTGCCAGCAGCTTACTCTTAGCGGGAGGGGATGAGCAGTTCTTC. Residues: CASSLLLAGGDEQFF. This chain links TRBV7-2 with TRBJ2-1; 11 bases match TRBD2. Trimming removed 2 bases from V and 8 bases from J; junction bases left unmatched: 5. There are 15 residues in the CDR3. CDR1 and CDR2 from the germline V gene are SGHTA and FQGNSA.

The CDR3 DNA follows: TGCAGCGTTGAACGATCACAGGGCCTATTCGAGTTCTTC. Protein: CSVERSQGLFEFF. This rearrangement joins TRBV29-1 to TRBJ2-1, with a possible D match to TRBD1 (6 bases). Germline CDR1 reads SQVTM; CDR2 reads ANQGSEA. The CDR3 consists of 13 residues. V lost 2 bases, J lost 14 bases, and 19 bases lay in between.

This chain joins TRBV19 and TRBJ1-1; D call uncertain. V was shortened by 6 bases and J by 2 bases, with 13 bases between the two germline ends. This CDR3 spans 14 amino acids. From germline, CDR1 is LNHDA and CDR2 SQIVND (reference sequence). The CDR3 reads CASSPTALNTEAFF. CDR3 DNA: TGTGCCAGTAGCCCCACAGCCCTCAACACTGAAGCTTTCTTT.

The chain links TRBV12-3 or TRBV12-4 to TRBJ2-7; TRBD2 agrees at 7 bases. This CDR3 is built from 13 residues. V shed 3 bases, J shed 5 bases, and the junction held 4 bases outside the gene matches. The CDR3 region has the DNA TGTGCCAGCAGTTTTGGCGGGGGAGACGAGCAGTACTTC. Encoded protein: CASSFGGGDEQYF.

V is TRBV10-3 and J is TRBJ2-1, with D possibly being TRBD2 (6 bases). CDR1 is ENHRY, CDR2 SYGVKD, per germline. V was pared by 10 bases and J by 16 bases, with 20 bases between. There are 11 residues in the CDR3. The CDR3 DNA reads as TGTGCCACAACTGATGGGGGGTACCCCTTCTTC. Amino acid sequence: CATTDGGYPFF.

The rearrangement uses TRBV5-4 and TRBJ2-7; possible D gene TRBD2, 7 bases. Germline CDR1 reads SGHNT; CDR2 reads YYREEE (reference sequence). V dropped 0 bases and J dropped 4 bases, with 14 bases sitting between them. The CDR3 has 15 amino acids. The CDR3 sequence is CASSLALGGEYEQYF. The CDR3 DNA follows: TGTGCCAGCAGCTTGGCGTTAGGGGGGGAATACGAGCAGTACTTC. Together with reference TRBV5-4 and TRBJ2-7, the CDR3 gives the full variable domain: ETGVTQSPTHLIKTRGQQVTLRCSSQSGHNTVSWYQQALGQGPQFIFQYYREEENGRGNFPPRFSGLQFPNYSSELNVNALELDDSALYLCASSLALGGEYEQYFGPGTRLTVT.

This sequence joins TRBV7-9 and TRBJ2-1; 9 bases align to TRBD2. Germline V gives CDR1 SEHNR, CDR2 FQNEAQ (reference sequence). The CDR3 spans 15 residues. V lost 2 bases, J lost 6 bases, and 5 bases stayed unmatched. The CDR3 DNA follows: TGTGCCAGCAGCTTATCCAGCGGGGGGCGCAATGAGCAGTTCTTC. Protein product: CASSLSSGGRNEQFF.

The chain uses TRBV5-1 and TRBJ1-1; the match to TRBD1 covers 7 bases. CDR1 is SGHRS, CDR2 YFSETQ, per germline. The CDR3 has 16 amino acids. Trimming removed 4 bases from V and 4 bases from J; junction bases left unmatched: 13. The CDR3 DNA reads TGCGCCAGCAGCACTAACGTAGACAGGGTATCCACTGAAGCTTTCTTT. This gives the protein CASSTNVDRVSTEAFF.

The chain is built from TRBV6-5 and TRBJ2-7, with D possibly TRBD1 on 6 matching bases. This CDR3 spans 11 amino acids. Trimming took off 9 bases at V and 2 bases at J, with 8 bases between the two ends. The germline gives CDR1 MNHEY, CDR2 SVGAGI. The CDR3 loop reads CASSGAYEQYF. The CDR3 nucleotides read TGTGCCAGTTCAGGGGCCTACGAGCAGTACTTC.

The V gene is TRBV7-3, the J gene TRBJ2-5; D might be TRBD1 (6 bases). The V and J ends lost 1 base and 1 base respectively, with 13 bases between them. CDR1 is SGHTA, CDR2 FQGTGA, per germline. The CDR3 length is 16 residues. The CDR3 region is CASSLIGQGSQETQYF. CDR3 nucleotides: TGTGCCAGCAGCTTAATTGGGCAGGGGAGCCAAGAGACCCAGTACTTC.